The entry below gives a single TCR beta chain sequence along with its context. In the authors' workflow: It was from reference gene primer amplification that nucleated cell counts were estimated. Only in-frame clones appear in the TCRdb table, and some are missing; sequencing was by immunoSEQ multiplex PCR. V and J calls and clone size come straight from that table; D and trimming were deduced from the DNA. Here the sample spans roughly 160,000 clones, roughly 85% being singletons. During active infection, Seattle patients enrolled and were then monitored through disease. This sample was taken from a study of blood T cell repertoires in COVID-19. Study background: Collection of acute and convalescent COVID-19 samples took place in the United States, Italy and Spain. T cells, B-cell-depleted T cells, or PBMCs provided the cDNA or gDNA that served as material.

J lost 3 bases, V lost 4 bases, and 7 bases had no gene match. In germline, CDR1 is LGHDT, CDR2 YNNKEL (reference sequence). CDR3 length: 15 residues. The genes are TRBV3-1 (or the pseudogene TRBV3-2) and TRBJ2-5; 8 bases align to TRBD1. The material sequenced was peripheral blood. The clonotype comes from a woman between 50 and 59 years old with COVID-19, enrolled during active disease. The CDR3 coding sequence is TGTGCCAGCAGCCGATCTCCGGGACAGGAAGAGACCCAGTACTTC. This translates into CASSRSPGQEETQYF.